This T cell receptor (beta chain) was recorded in a study of T cells after yellow fever vaccination. Study in general: The authors prepared low-cell-number fractions using SMART-Seq v4 Ultra Low Input.

Broader study findings: Clonotype sharing between CD4 and CD8 compartments was small. The booster saw the reappearance of most primary-vaccination clones (96% CD4, about 85% CD8).

The sample holds many counts of this clonotype. The antigen remains unidentified. One entry per CDR3 protein, called by TCRdb with MiXCR from the 5' RACE reads. Counted here are some 68,000 distinct CDR3 sequences, about 6.5% occurring once; the ten biggest clones make up about 40%. This TCR was sampled from a man between 18 and 35 years old who received the YFV17D yellow fever vaccine. Specimen: CD8+ T cells sorted from PBMCs, collected about 49 days after the first yellow fever vaccination.

Here the CDR3 DNA reads TGTGCCAGCAGCCCCACTAGCGGGGTAAACACAGATACGCAGTATTTT. It translates to CASSPTSGVNTDTQYF. This chain joins TRBV12-3 or TRBV12-4 and TRBJ2-3; 10 nucleotides match TRBD2. Unmatched junction bases numbered 8, after V lost 6 bases and J lost 2 bases. The CDR3 length is 16 residues.